Below, one T cell receptor (beta chain) is given with its context. The data originate from a study of blood T cell repertoires in COVID-19. Under the authors' procedure: For nucleated cells, counts were estimated from reference gene primer amplification. Sequencing used immunoSEQ multiplex PCR; TCRdb keeps in-frame clones, though not all of them. The DNA was the basis for D and trimming; V, J and clone size are from that table. Of around 170,000 clones in the sample, approximately 85% were seen once. Participants, about 18 to 89 years old, spanned around 25 US areas. Recovery among Cohort 3 donors was established by two negative PCRs, clearance, or symptom resolution. The sequenced sample consisted of PBMCs or T cells enriched from blood (not recorded which). The TCR was taken from a woman aged 18-29 years who had recovered from COVID-19.

In DNA, the CDR3 is TGTGCCAGCGGGAGACAGGGATTTGTCGATTCACCCCTCCACTTT. As protein: CASGRQGFVDSPLHF. This rearrangement joins TRBV9 to TRBJ1-6; 7 nucleotides agree with TRBD1. After removal of 7 bases from V and 8 bases from J, the junction contained 12 bases not matched to a gene. The germline CDR1 and CDR2 sequences are SGDLS and YYNGEE. This CDR3 is built from 15 residues.